This record covers a single T cell receptor (beta chain). No cognate antigen has been identified for it. Base qualities are not at hand, and no much larger clone is one base apart. Using the deep immunoSEQ assay, TCR CDR3 regions were amplified from genomic DNA by multiplex PCR. Genomic DNA extracted from each cell subset was distributed evenly over all wells of several immunoSEQ 96-well plates, and each plate served as one replicate. For sorted subsets, roughly 0.2 ug genomic DNA, equal to approximately 30,000 T cell genomes, was loaded into each replicate PCR. Purified libraries were quantified with a Qubit 3.0 fluorometer, sized on a Bioanalyzer 2100, and re-quantified with the KAPA Library Quantification kit. Each immunoSEQ 96-well plate was sequenced on its own single-read 150-cycle Illumina NextSeq 550 flow cell. Processing in the source paper ran as follows. Because only junctional sequences without quality scores were contained in the immunoSEQ output, filtering matching that applied to full-length reads could not be performed. Sequences were annotated with PyIR, a Python wrapper for IgBLAST v1.9, and V/J genes and CDR3 were assigned using IMGT germline references. Any read was removed if the V/J assignment was weak (E-value above 1e-6), the CDR3 was missing, or the read contained stop codons, out-of-frame junctions, or ambiguous translated residues. V3J clonotypes were defined by identical inferred V gene, J gene, and CDR3 amino acid sequence. The percentage overlap between two repertoires was calculated by dividing the number of shared unique clonotypes by the size of the smaller repertoire. Richness of each repertoire was evaluated using RTK rarefaction, the Chao1 estimator, and Recon v2.1 estimates of unobserved clonotypes. Generation probabilities were computed with OLGA for all TCRbeta clonotypes obtained by the gDNA method from several donors. Drawn from immuneACCESS, this table holds only the in-frame rearrangements with V and J called that TCRdb kept. Clones are partly lost; checked studies trace under half to an unresolved V gene and leave the rest unexplained. From that table come the V and J calls and clone size; the DNA was used to work out D and trimming. This sample gives around 2.1 million clones in total; just over 90% of them show up just once. The ten largest make up over 1.5% of the sample.

CD8 naive samples were CD45RO-negative cells positively selected for CCR7, giving a CD45RA+CCR7+ population that excluded TemRA cells. Donors were healthy HIV-negative adults with no recently reported acute infections or vaccinations. All donors were Caucasian adults living in Nashville, Tennessee, USA. After blood collection by leukapheresis, PBMCs were isolated using Ficoll-Histopaque density gradient centrifugation and then cryopreserved in the vapor phase of liquid nitrogen. Analytical flow cytometry was used to check the purity and quantity of each magnetically sorted T cell population. Genomic DNA was isolated from each sorted fraction and quantified by UV absorbance on a Nanodrop 2000c. V loses 8 bases, J loses 6 bases, and the germline ends lie 20 bases apart. CDR1 MNHNS and CDR2 SASEGT are derived from the germline V gene. The CDR3 measures 14 amino acids from cysteine to phenylalanine. Left in the record is the CDR3 DNA by itself, 42 bases read in frame from the first base.

The data were taken from a study of shared clonotypes between healthy human individuals (TCRdb year 2020). As for the study more broadly: The cohort included a few men and a couple of women between 18 and 49 years of age. For each donor, three plates each were used for CD4 naive and CD4 memory, two plates were used for CD8 naive, and one plate was used for CD8 memory. Blood TCR repertoires of about five healthy adults were deeply sequenced to estimate repertoire size and the extent of clonotype sharing between individuals. To increase sequencing depth and limit assay-specific biases, TCR repertoire library preparation and sequencing were carried out by different laboratories using diverse techniques. Leukapheresis yielded between about 0.85 and 9 billion PBMCs per donor.

Overall study results and their limits: Sharing across several donors was observed for approximately 5% of naive CD4, 3% to 3.5% of naive CD8, 2% to 2.5% of memory CD4, and about 0.4% of memory CD8 clonotypes. Naive subsets generally had larger estimated clonotype richness than memory subsets did. Based on pairwise subsampling, the degree of clonotype sharing among donors was expected to be affected by sequencing depth. Because the study included a small number of donors, the genetic and exposure-history diversity represented was limited. Sampling was restricted to blood, and TCR repertoires in tissues likely differ from the TCR repertoires found in blood. Incomplete sequencing was indicated by rarefaction of sorted-subset datasets, despite the large sequencing depth. Higher generation probabilities were observed for clonotypes shared by all four sorted-subset donors than for non-shared clonotypes.

The chain uses TRBV6-1 and TRBJ2-7, with TRBD2 perhaps the D gene, on 6 matching bases. What was sequenced was naive CD8+ T cells from PBMCs. The sample's cell subset or site label is to be understood as: CD45RA+CCR7+. This sequence originates from a man in his late teens or twenties in good health. Some clones in this sample may be carry-over from other donors' samples. The encoded CDR3 is CASANRGGTAEQYF. The nucleotides read TGTGCCAGCGCGAATCGGGGCGGGACGGCCGAGCAGTACTTC.